This entry lists 15 T cell receptor beta chains sequenced from one sample in a study of cytomegalovirus exposure and HLA in healthy donors. This PCR relied on a set of 60 Vbeta primers and 13 Jbeta primers. The data were produced by immunoSEQ multiplex PCR, yet TCRdb's version contains in-frame clones alone and is incomplete. The sample consists of 150,000 to 200,000 clones, about four fifths of them appearing once. Source material: PBMCs. Receptor source: a boy aged 2 to 10 in good health and CMV-seronegative.

V and J are TRBV10-3 and TRBJ2-1; 10 nucleotides match TRBD1. The CDR3 sequence is 16 residues long. The trim removed 6 bases at V and 2 bases at J, leaving 7 bases unmatched. Germline CDR1 reads ENHRY; CDR2 reads SYGVKD. CDR3 region: CAISRTGTGAYNEQFF. The CDR3, as DNA: TGTGCCATCAGCCGGACCGGGACAGGGGCCTACAATGAGCAGTTCTTC.

Concerning this clone: In the same sample, other DNA sequences code for this CDR3. The chain couples TRBV19 to TRBJ1-2; D might be TRBD1 (5 bases). The germline V gene encodes CDR1 LNHDA and CDR2 SQIVND (reference sequence). V dropped 0 bases and J dropped 3 bases, with 5 bases sitting between them. CDR3 length equals 13 residues. In DNA, the CDR3 is TGTGCCAGTAGTATAGACAGGGACTATGGCTACACCTTC. Translation: CASSIDRDYGYTF.

As DNA, the CDR3 is TGTGCCAGCAGCTTAGATCTCTCTAGCGGGAGGAACAATGAGCAGTTCTTC. This gives the protein CASSLDLSSGRNNEQFF. V usage is TRBV7-2 and J usage is TRBJ2-1; TRBD2 matches 11 bases. The CDR3 totals 17 residues. In germline, CDR1 is SGHTA, CDR2 FQGNSA. Trimming removed 1 base from V and 5 bases from J; junction bases left unmatched: 7.

This clone was detected once. The chain carries TRBV19 and TRBJ1-5, with 7 bases identical to TRBD1. The germline gives CDR1 LNHDA, CDR2 SQIVND (reference sequence). With 4 bases clipped from V and 4 bases from J, the junction kept 10 bases outside the gene matches. CDR3 length: 16 amino acids. CDR3 bases: TGTGCCAGTAGTACCCACGGACAGGTACTAAATCAGCCCCAGCATTTT. Its protein is CASSTHGQVLNQPQHF.

CDR3 amino acids: CSVRGRHSGNTIYF. In DNA, the CDR3 is TGCAGCGTTAGGGGCAGACACTCTGGAAACACCATATATTTT. The chain joins TRBV29-1 to TRBJ1-3, with a possible D match to TRBD1 (5 bases). V gave up 5 bases and J gave up 0 bases, with 11 bases separating them. The CDR3 totals 14 residues. Germline CDR1 is SQVTM and CDR2 is ANQGSEA.

The chain combines TRBV7-9 with TRBJ1-4; the D is unclear. The germline V and J ends were trimmed by 1 base and 8 bases, with 14 bases remaining between them. CDR1 is SEHNR and CDR2 is FQNEAQ in the germline V gene (reference sequence). The CDR3 is made up of 15 amino acids. The CDR3 sequence is CASSLDSSPREKLFF. In DNA, the CDR3 is TGTGCCAGCAGCTTAGATAGCTCTCCGCGGGAAAAACTGTTTTTT.

V gene TRBV5-6 combines with J gene TRBJ2-1; 10 positions agree with TRBD2. The CDR3 runs 16 residues. The junction had 6 bases not matched to a gene; V was cut back by 4 bases and J by 2 bases. CDR1 is SGHDT and CDR2 is YYEEEE in the germline V gene. The CDR3 here is CASSPGAGGPYNEQFF. The CDR3 DNA reads as TGTGCCAGCAGCCCCGGAGCGGGAGGGCCCTACAATGAGCAGTTCTTC.

The chain joins TRBV7-9 to TRBJ1-1; D not resolved. This CDR3 is 15 amino acids long. The ends were cut back, 0 bases at V and 1 base at J, with 9 bases in the middle. Germline CDR1 reads SEHNR; CDR2 reads FQNEAQ (reference sequence). This CDR3 is CASSLALGGNTEAFF. The CDR3 DNA follows: TGTGCCAGCAGCTTAGCGCTGGGAGGGAACACTGAAGCTTTCTTT.

The V call is TRBV5-1, the J call TRBJ1-1; 11 positions agree with TRBD1. Per the germline V gene, CDR1 is SGHRS and CDR2 is YFSETQ. The CDR3 covers 16 residues. Trimming took 2 bases from V and 3 from J; bases not matched to a gene: 6. CDR3 sequence reads: CASSLWAGQGDTEAFF. DNA of the CDR3: TGCGCCAGCAGCTTATGGGCGGGACAGGGGGACACTGAAGCTTTCTTT.

The V and J genes are TRBV15 and TRBJ1-2; 7 bases map to TRBD1. The V segment lost 1 base and the J segment 3 bases; nucleotides outside the gene matches: 2. Germline V gene lookup returns CDR1 LNHNV and CDR2 YYDKDF (reference sequence). The CDR3 covers 14 residues. CDR3 nucleotide sequence: TGTGCCACCAGCAGAGTCCAGGGGGACTATGGCTACACCTTC. Translating gives CATSRVQGDYGYTF. Full variable domain (rest looked up from reference TRBV15 and TRBJ1-2): DAMVIQNPRYQVTQFGKPVTLSCSQTLNHNVMYWYQQKSSQAPKLLFHYYDKDFNNEADTPDNFQSRRPNTSFCFLDIRSPGLGDTAMYLCATSRVQGDYGYTFGSGTRLTVV.

The V gene is TRBV7-6, the J gene TRBJ2-2, with 11 bases lining up with TRBD2. The CDR3 runs to 19 residues. The junction had 15 bases not matched to a gene; V was cut back by 5 bases and J by 4 bases. From germline, CDR1 is SGHVS and CDR2 FNYEAQ. The CDR3 nucleotides read TGTGCCAGCAGCCTAACCCCCTTTGGACTAGCGGGTCGCACCGGGGAGCTGTTTTTT. Amino acids: CASSLTPFGLAGRTGELFF.

The rearrangement uses TRBV2 and TRBJ2-7; 11 bases map to TRBD2. CDR1 SNHLY and CDR2 FYNNEI come from the germline V gene. This CDR3 spans 12 amino acids. V gave up 7 bases and J gave up 4 bases; unmatched junction bases: 0. The CDR3 DNA follows: TGTGCCAGCACTAGCGGGAGGTACGAGCAGTACTTC. Translation: CASTSGRYEQYF. Full variable domain (outside the CDR3, taken from reference TRBV2 and TRBJ2-7): EPEVTQTPSHQVTQMGQEVILRCVPISNHLYFYWYRQILGQKVEFLVSFYNNEISEKSEIFDDQFSVERPDGSNFTLKIRSTKLEDSAMYFCASTSGRYEQYFGPGTRLTVT.

On this clone itself: Other DNA variants within this sample encode the same CDR3. The V call is TRBV5-1, the J call TRBJ2-7, with 9 bases that match TRBD1. CDR3 length: 14 amino acids. Looked up from germline, CDR1 is SGHRS and CDR2 is YFSETQ. The junction had 2 bases not matched to a gene; V was cut back by 3 bases and J by 1 base. Written as DNA, the CDR3 is TGCGCCAGCAGCTCGACAGGGGGGTCCTACGAGCAGTACTTC. Translating it yields CASSSTGGSYEQYF.

The chain has TRBV29-1 and TRBJ2-1; 7 nucleotides line up with TRBD2. Per germline, CDR1 SQVTM and CDR2 ANQGSEA. This CDR3 is 14 amino acids long. Trimming took 6 bases from V and 4 from J; bases not matched to a gene: 9. The CDR3 sequence: CSVDGLVYYNEQFF. The DNA for the CDR3 is TGCAGCGTGGATGGACTAGTGTATTACAATGAGCAGTTCTTC.

The V gene is TRBV2, the J gene TRBJ2-3; D may be TRBD1 (5 bases). Trimming cost V 10 bases and J 1 base, with 9 bases left between them. Per germline, CDR1 SNHLY and CDR2 FYNNEI. This CDR3 contains 12 residues. CDR3 sequence: CATVGGTDTQYF. In DNA form, the CDR3 reads TGTGCCACCGTAGGGGGCACAGATACGCAGTATTTT.